These 19 T cell receptor beta chains were all obtained from the same sample, sequenced in a study of blood T cell repertoires in COVID-19. The protocol was immunoSEQ multiplex PCR, while the TCRdb copy is restricted to in-frame clones and leaves out a portion. Of more than 200,000 clones listed, around 86% were seen once; the top ten hold around 7%. Sequencing was done on a sample of PBMCs or T cells enriched from blood (not recorded which). The source of these receptors is a man aged 25-45 years in a cohort exposed to, infected with or recovered from COVID-19 (not recorded which).

The V gene is TRBV7-9, the J gene TRBJ2-7; 10 nucleotides line up with TRBD1. This CDR3 spans 15 amino acids. Germline CDR1 SEHNR, CDR2 FQNEAQ (reference sequence). With 5 bases clipped from V and 6 bases from J, the junction kept 10 bases outside the gene matches. CDR3 nucleotides: TGTGCCAGCAGCGTGACAGGGGGCGCGACCGGCGAGCAGTACTTC. Translation: CASSVTGGATGEQYF.

J is TRBJ2-7 and V is TRBV6-2 or TRBV6-3; a weak D match, TRBD1 (6 bases). This CDR3 contains 13 residues. V gave up 4 bases and J gave up 4 bases, with 11 bases separating them. CDR1 is MNHEY and CDR2 is SVGEGT in the germline V gene. The CDR3 region is CASSFIQGYEQYF. CDR3 DNA: TGTGCCAGCAGTTTCATTCAGGGGTACGAGCAGTACTTC.

The gene calls are TRBV18 and TRBJ1-4, with D possibly TRBD1 on 6 matching bases. The germline CDR1 and CDR2 sequences are KGHSH and LQKENI. With 4 bases removed from V and 4 bases from J, the gap between germline ends came to 13 bases. This CDR3 has 15 residues. The CDR3 region is CASSLGTGYNEKLFF. The DNA of the CDR3 is TGTGCCAGCTCACTCGGTACAGGGTATAATGAAAAACTGTTTTTT. Variable domain in full (rest from reference TRBV18 and TRBJ1-4): NAGVMQNPRHLVRRRGQEARLRCSPMKGHSHVYWYRQLPEEGLKFMVYLQKENIIDESGMPKERFSAEFPKEGPSILRIQQVVRGDSAAYFCASSLGTGYNEKLFFGSGTQLSVL.

The V gene is TRBV18, the J gene TRBJ2-3; D call uncertain. Trimming pared 4 bases from V and 0 bases from J, leaving 8 bases between. From germline, CDR1 is KGHSH and CDR2 LQKENI. CDR3 size: 14 residues. CDR3 loop: CASSLELSTDTQYF. The CDR3 region has the DNA TGTGCCAGCTCACTCGAGCTTAGCACAGATACGCAGTATTTT.

V is TRBV11-3 and J is TRBJ2-7, with 9 bases aligning to TRBD1. The CDR3 is 17 amino acids. Losses at the gene ends were 8 bases for V and 2 bases for J; bases not matched to a gene: 16. Germline V gene lookup returns CDR1 SGHNT and CDR2 YENEEA. The CDR3 sequence: CASGDRVPFQHAYEQYF. The CDR3 region has the DNA TGTGCCAGCGGGGACAGGGTGCCGTTTCAGCATGCCTACGAGCAGTACTTC.

V and J are TRBV11-2 and TRBJ2-1; TRBD2 matches 10 bases. CDR3 length equals 16 residues. CDR1 SGHAT and CDR2 FQNNGV come from the germline V gene. The V gene end was trimmed by 3 bases and the J gene end by 6 bases; junction bases not matched to a gene: 8. The DNA for the CDR3 is TGTGCCAGCAGCTTTATACTAGCGGGAATTGCCAATGAGCAGTTCTTC. This codes for CASSFILAGIANEQFF. The complete variable domain, with remaining parts taken from reference TRBV11-2 and TRBJ2-1, reads EAGVAQSPRYKIIEKRQSVAFWCNPISGHATLYWYQQILGQGPKLLIQFQNNGVVDDSQLPKDRFSAERLKGVDSTLKIQPAKLEDSAVYLCASSFILAGIANEQFFGPGTRLTVL.

This clone appeared a single time. The chain carries TRBV5-1 and TRBJ2-5; D gene ambiguous. With 1 base removed from V and 2 bases from J, the gap between germline ends came to 6 bases. In germline, CDR1 is SGHRS, CDR2 YFSETQ. The CDR3 is 13 amino acids. The chain's CDR3 is CASSLILQETQYF. The CDR3 nucleotides read TGCGCCAGCAGCTTGATCCTACAAGAGACCCAGTACTTC.

The rearrangement links TRBV9 to TRBJ2-3; 7 bases are a match to TRBD2. The CDR3 is made up of 16 amino acids. CDR1 is SGDLS, CDR2 YYNGEE, per germline. V trimming: 4 bases; J trimming: 0 bases; junction bases outside the gene matches: 8. CDR3 bases: TGTGCCAGCAGCCCCCAACTAGCGTTGAGCACAGATACGCAGTATTTT. It encodes CASSPQLALSTDTQYF.

This chain joins TRBV19 and TRBJ1-1; TRBD1 aligns across 7 bases. The J segment lost 0 bases and the V segment lost 7 bases, leaving 8 bases of the junction unmatched. The CDR3 loop spans 15 amino acids. Germline V gene data show CDR1 as LNHDA and CDR2 as SQIVND (reference sequence). The chain's CDR3 is CASKGDRAVNTEAFF. The CDR3 DNA reads as TGTGCCAGTAAGGGAGACAGGGCTGTGAACACTGAAGCTTTCTTT.

The chain combines TRBV4-3 with TRBJ1-2; 7 bases match TRBD1. This CDR3 region has 16 residues. Germline V lookup: CDR1 LGHNA, CDR2 YSLEER. The J segment lost 4 bases and the V segment lost 0 bases, leaving 8 bases of the junction unmatched. The DNA of the CDR3 is TGCGCCAGCAGCCAAGATGGGAGGCAGGGGGGCTATGGCTACACCTTC. Protein: CASSQDGRQGGYGYTF.

The chain links TRBV4-2 to TRBJ2-1; D gene ambiguous. Germline CDR1 is LGHNA and CDR2 is YNFKEQ. The CDR3 loop spans 15 amino acids. V was shortened by 0 bases and J by 2 bases, with 8 bases between the two germline ends. CDR3 sequence reads: CASSQDEDPYNEQFF. In DNA form, the CDR3 reads TGTGCCAGCAGCCAAGATGAGGATCCCTACAATGAGCAGTTCTTC.

Concerning this clone itself: The identical CDR3 is also encoded by other nucleotide sequences in the sample. The rearrangement joins TRBV7-8 to TRBJ2-5, with 7 bases lining up with TRBD1. This CDR3 region has 14 residues. The germline V gene encodes CDR1 SGHVS and CDR2 FQNEAQ. Losses at the gene ends were 4 bases for V and 1 base for J; bases not matched to a gene: 3. The CDR3 DNA reads as TGTGCCAGCAGCTCAGGGACAGTCCAAGAGACCCAGTACTTC. Encoded protein: CASSSGTVQETQYF. The full variable domain, in which reference TRBV7-8 and TRBJ2-5 provide the parts outside the CDR3, is GAGVSQSPRYKVAKRGQDVALRCDPISGHVSLFWYQQALGQGPEFLTYFQNEAQLDKSGLPSDRFFAERPEGSVSTLKIQRTQQEDSAVYLCASSSGTVQETQYFGPGTRLLVL.

This clone has only a few counts. The chain is built from TRBV29-1 and TRBJ2-2; 11 nucleotides align to TRBD1. V dropped 7 bases and J dropped 6; count of bases not matched to a gene: 7. CDR1 SQVTM and CDR2 ANQGSEA come from the germline V gene. The CDR3 sequence is 14 residues long. DNA for the CDR3: TGCAGCGCCGGACAGGGGGCTGTTTCCGGGGAGCTGTTTTTT. Protein: CSAGQGAVSGELFF.

The chain uses TRBV18 and TRBJ1-2; D is undetermined. CDR3 length: 14 amino acids. Germline assignment: CDR1 KGHSH and CDR2 LQKENI. V was shortened by 2 bases and J by 0 bases, with 7 bases between the two germline ends. CDR3 DNA sequence: TGTGCCAGCTCACCAATCCCAGCTAACTATGGCTACACCTTC. Translation gives CASSPIPANYGYTF.

This clone turned up a few times. This chain links TRBV28 with TRBJ1-2; tentative D call: TRBD1 (5 bases). CDR3 length equals 16 residues. CDR1 and CDR2 (germline): MDHEN, SYDVKM. Deletions cut 2 bases from V and 5 bases from J, with 18 bases between. CDR3 amino acids: CASSLGPPTAGYGYTF. The CDR3 bases are TGTGCCAGCAGTTTAGGTCCCCCGACAGCAGGATATGGCTACACCTTC.

The chain employs TRBV10-3 and TRBJ2-1, with 12 bases identical to TRBD1. This CDR3 region has 15 residues. V lost 0 bases to trimming and J lost 7 bases; unmatched junction nucleotides: 1. CDR1 is ENHRY, CDR2 SYGVKD, per germline. The CDR3 here is CAISESGQGANEQFF. CDR3 sequence (DNA): TGTGCCATCAGTGAGTCGGGACAGGGGGCAAATGAGCAGTTCTTC.

The chain is built from TRBV2 and TRBJ2-2, with no clear D. The CDR3 covers 14 residues. Deletions cut 3 bases from V and 3 bases from J, with 8 bases between. Germline assignment: CDR1 SNHLY and CDR2 FYNNEI. Here the CDR3 DNA reads TGTGCCAGCAGTGAGAACAGCTACACCGGGGAGCTGTTTTTT. It specifies CASSENSYTGELFF.

This chain uses TRBV5-1 with TRBJ2-3; no clear D. The CDR3 spans 12 residues. Trimming shortened V by 4 bases and J by 2 bases, and 5 bases separated the two germline ends. CDR1 and CDR2 (germline): SGHRS, YFSETQ. The CDR3 here is CASSPNTDTQYF. CDR3 DNA sequence: TGCGCCAGCAGCCCCAACACAGATACGCAGTATTTT.

The chain's CDR3 is CASSYSSGLAGHYEQYF. CDR3 nucleotide sequence: TGTGCCAGCAGTTACTCTTCGGGTCTAGCGGGCCACTACGAGCAGTACTTC. The chain combines TRBV6-2 or TRBV6-3 with TRBJ2-7; 8 bases are shared with TRBD2. With 0 bases clipped from V and 3 bases from J, the junction kept 10 bases outside the gene matches. There are 17 residues in the CDR3. Germline V gene sequence: CDR1 MNHEY, CDR2 SVGEGT.